Below, 7 T cell receptor beta chains from the same sample are listed, as sequenced in a study of T cell responses to AZD1222 COVID-19 vaccine (dated by TCRdb to the early 2020s). Interpreted using the paper, the time point label stands for: about 28 days (+/-7) after the second vaccine dose. Receptor libraries were prepared by the immunoSEQ multiplex PCR assay. TCRdb holds this immuneACCESS table with in-frame rearrangements only. Some clones are missing; in checked studies, unresolved V genes explain under half, and the rest has no known cause. The sample table shows roughly 100,000 clones, and around 91% are seen once. Roughly 8% of the sample is in the top ten clones. The source material was peripheral blood, sampled 28 days after the second AZD1222 dose. Every receptor here comes from an adult who received the AZD1222 COVID-19 vaccine.

This clone appeared a single time. This chain connects TRBV19 to TRBJ2-2; D is unresolved. Germline CDR1 LNHDA, CDR2 SQIVND (reference sequence). The CDR3 has 17 amino acids. The V and J ends lost 2 bases and 6 bases respectively, with 19 bases between them. The CDR3 coding sequence is TGTGCCAGTAGTATACCGGTGTCTACGCTACCACCCGGGGAGCTGTTTTTT. It encodes CASSIPVSTLPPGELFF.

The CDR3 protein is CASSLGQWRNTEAFF. The CDR3 DNA follows: TGTGCCAGCAGCCTGGGGCAGTGGAGGAACACTGAAGCTTTCTTT. This rearrangement joins TRBV5-8 to TRBJ1-1; possibly TRBD1 for D (5 bases). Germline CDR1 is SGHTS and CDR2 is YDEGEE. Trimming cost V 4 bases and J 1 base, with 14 bases left between them. This CDR3 has 15 residues.

The V gene is TRBV7-3, the J gene TRBJ1-1, with TRBD1 matching 9 bases. The J segment lost 5 bases and the V segment lost 3 bases, leaving 1 base of the junction unmatched. Germline V CDR1 and CDR2: SGHTA, FQGTGA. The CDR3 is 13 residues long. CDR3 protein: CASSFGTGTEAFF. CDR3 in DNA: TGTGCCAGCAGCTTTGGGACAGGGACTGAAGCTTTCTTT.

For the CDR3, the DNA is TGTGCCAGCAGTAGGGGGGCCTACAATGAGCAGTTCTTC. This sequence encodes CASSRGAYNEQFF. J is TRBJ2-1 and V is TRBV6-6; either TRBD1 or TRBD2 may supply D (6 bases each). Trimming pared 5 bases from V and 2 bases from J, leaving 7 bases between. CDR1 MNHNY and CDR2 SVGAGI come from the germline V gene (reference sequence). This CDR3 is built from 13 residues.

The chain is built from TRBV13 and TRBJ2-7, with TRBD2 identical over 9 bases. The CDR3 length is 16 residues. V gave up 4 bases and J gave up 1 base; unmatched junction bases: 8. Germline lookup yields CDR1 PRHDT and CDR2 FYEKMQ (reference sequence). CDR3 in amino acids: CASSSNERGVSYEQYF. The CDR3 DNA reads TGTGCCAGCAGCTCCAACGAGCGGGGGGTTTCCTACGAGCAGTACTTC. The variable domain in full, with the rest retrieved from reference TRBV13 and TRBJ2-7, is AAGVIQSPRHLIKEKRETATLKCYPIPRHDTVYWYQQGPGQDPQFLISFYEKMQSDKGSIPDRFSAQQFSDYHSELNMSSLELGDSALYFCASSSNERGVSYEQYFGPGTRLTVT.

This chain joins TRBV7-2 and TRBJ1-5, with 7 bases aligning to TRBD1. After removal of 0 bases from V and 0 bases from J, the junction contained 2 bases not matched to a gene. This CDR3 comprises 16 residues. The germline CDR1 and CDR2 sequences are SGHTA and FQGNSA. CDR3 nucleotide sequence: TGTGCCAGCAGCTTAGCAGGGACAGCTAGCAATCAGCCCCAGCATTTT. Protein sequence: CASSLAGTASNQPQHF.

This chain uses TRBV19 with TRBJ2-1; D could derive from TRBD1 or TRBD2 (5 bases each). The CDR3 covers 14 residues. From germline, CDR1 is LNHDA and CDR2 SQIVND (reference sequence). V lost 11 bases, J lost 0 bases, and 14 bases lay in between. DNA for the CDR3: TGTGCCTCCGGGACGGGTAGCTCCTACAATGAGCAGTTCTTC. It codes for CASGTGSSYNEQFF.